This TCR beta chain was recorded in a study of blood T cell repertoires in COVID-19. Some clones are missing from TCRdb's copy, which holds only in-frame ones; the method was immunoSEQ multiplex PCR. The table records about 280,000 clones, 75% to 95% of them present only once. Cohort placement rested on clinical history that participants reported themselves. All exposed participants met a person with COVID-19 within 2 weeks before entering the study. Germline CDR1 is LGHDT and CDR2 is YNNKEL (reference sequence). CDR3 length equals 15 residues. Trimming cost V 5 bases and J 2 bases, with 14 bases left between them.

Sequencing was done on a sample of PBMCs or T cells enriched from blood (not recorded which). The source is a middle-aged man who had been exposed to COVID-19. This chain uses TRBV3-1 (or the pseudogene TRBV3-2) with TRBJ2-3; possibly TRBD1 for D (5 bases). The CDR3 sequence: CASSLNGHLTDTQYF. The CDR3 DNA follows: TGTGCCAGCAGCTTAAACGGACATCTCACAGATACGCAGTATTTT.